Below, one T cell receptor (beta chain) is given with its context. What antigen it recognizes has not been identified. Within one base of it there is no much larger clone, and no base qualities were kept. The germline V gene supplies CDR1 SQVTM and CDR2 ANQGSEA. The CDR3 has 16 amino acids, counting the end cysteine and phenylalanine. Kept here is only the CDR3 DNA, which spans 48 bases and is read in frame from base 1. The junction carries 27 bases between V and J, which are trimmed by 7 bases and 6 bases respectively. The data originate from a study of CD8 T cells in Susac syndrome (dated by TCRdb to the late 2010s). For the study in its entirety: Among the Susac syndrome patients who were sequenced, clinically active disease was present in over 5 and clinical remission was observed in under ten. Susac syndrome patients were therapy-naive, on corticosteroids (some also receiving IVIg), or on IVIg alone at blood withdrawal. Whether CD8+ T cell activation and differentiation in Susac syndrome was antigen driven was tested using repertoire sequencing. Overall results and qualifications from the work: No clonal expansion was detected in the CD4+ T cell repertoire of Susac syndrome patients. The study acknowledged that relatively few individuals were included in the TCR sequencing and HLA analysis.

RNA was extracted using the RNeasy kit, and roughly 0.45 to 1 microgram was reverse transcribed with random hexamers. The immunoSEQ multiplex PCR assay, which covers 54 Vbeta and 13 Jbeta segments, was used to amplify TCR beta CDR3 regions. To correct PCR amplification bias, a synthetic template baseline was used for both primer optimization and computational correction. As for the authors' bioinformatics: Only productive sequences were kept, with reads annotated to V, D and J genes according to IMGT and analyzed in immunoSEQ Analyzer. Clonality was calculated as one minus the Shannon entropy normalized by log2 of the number of productive unique sequences. Public and private clones were assessed among the 100 most prevalent clones of each patient and control. A clone was defined as Susac-specific if it was absent from the healthy and MS cohorts, from roughly 980 published viral clones and from other ImmuneACCESS disease sequences. TCRdb reworked the public reads: Q25 trimming with fastp, MiXCR clone assembly, productive beta chains retained. Here each entry gathers all rows of one CDR3 protein and keeps the most common genes and DNA. TCRdb's processing, not the study's, gives the V and J calls here. The sample table holds approximately 190,000 distinct CDR3 sequences, of which around 95% were seen once. Roughly 0.093% of the sample goes to the ten largest clones.

High-throughput TCR beta sequencing profiled peripheral blood CD8+ and CD4+ T cells from healthy donors, Susac syndrome patients and multiple sclerosis patients. The Susac syndrome patients fulfilled recently defined diagnostic criteria for definite or probable disease. CD8+ TEMRA cells were enriched by FACS, while bulk CD8+ and CD4+ T cells were purified by magnetic negative isolation. Blood was drawn into EDTA tubes, processed within 24 hours, and PBMCs were isolated by density gradient centrifugation. PBMCs intended for TCR sequencing were cryopreserved in liquid nitrogen and thawed later in a water bath at 37 degrees C. Purity of sorted or isolated CD4+, CD8+ and CD8+ TEMRA cells was at least 90%.

The sequence derives from a human donor with Susac syndrome. The chain employs TRBV29-1 and TRBJ1-2; TRBD1 is a weak D gene call, 5 bases matching. The specimen sequenced was CD4+ T cells from PBMCs. This receptor has the CDR3 CSALGVATGLGNGYTF. The bases are TGCAGCGCCCTGGGAGTGGCCACAGGTTTAGGAAATGGCTACACCTTC. The full variable domain, completed from the reference TRBV29-1 and TRBJ1-2 proteins outside the CDR3, reads SAVISQKPSRDICQRGTSLTIQCQVDSQVTMMFWYRQQPGQSLTLIATANQGSEATYESGFVIDKFPISRPNLTFSTLTVSNMSPEDSSIYLCSALGVATGLGNGYTFGSGTRLTVV.